Following are 3 T cell receptor beta chains from one sample sequenced in a study of cytomegalovirus exposure and HLA in healthy donors. Repertoires were generated with immunoSEQ multiplex PCR, while TCRdb's copy carries only in-frame clones and drops some. Of around 150,000 clones listed, under 95% are singletons. The source material was PBMCs. The receptors derive from a woman aged 18-29 years in good health and CMV-seropositive.

This chain uses TRBV27 with TRBJ2-7; 9 bases line up with TRBD2. J gave up 6 bases and V 5 bases, and 8 bases lay outside the gene matches. CDR3 length equals 14 residues. Germline V gene data show CDR1 as MNHEY and CDR2 as SMNVEV (reference sequence). The CDR3, as DNA: TGTGCCAGCAGTCCAGGCGGGACTAGCAGCGAGCAGTACTTC. Its protein is CASSPGGTSSEQYF.

There are a few counts of this clone. The V and J genes are TRBV2 and TRBJ1-2; D is uncertain. V lost 4 bases and J 3 bases, leaving 6 bases between the germline ends. The CDR3 extends over 12 amino acids. Germline assignment: CDR1 SNHLY and CDR2 FYNNEI. CDR3 sequence reads: CASSGRDYGYTF. Here the CDR3 DNA reads TGTGCCAGCAGTGGACGGGACTATGGCTACACCTTC.

This chain joins TRBV28 and TRBJ1-5; tentatively, D is TRBD1 (6 bases). Per germline, CDR1 MDHEN and CDR2 SYDVKM. Trimming left V 9 bases short and J 5 bases short, with 11 bases between. The CDR3 extends over 12 amino acids. The CDR3 protein is CASSGGDQPQHF. The CDR3 DNA reads as TGTGCCAGTAGCGGGGGCGATCAGCCCCAGCATTTT.